The 9 T cell receptor beta chains reported below all come from one sample, sequenced in a study of CD8 T cells in ankylosing spondylitis. General observations from the study: Within ankylosing spondylitis blood, a TCR beta motif made up of eight or nine highly homologous variants appeared to be characteristic.

These TCRs are of unknown antigen specificity. Each CDR3 protein is one row after TCRdb ran MiXCR on the 5' RACE reads. Seen here are 300,000 to 400,000 distinct CDR3 sequences, approximately 20% observed once, and the top ten hold approximately 16%. The sequenced sample was blood, either unsorted or a sorted T cell fraction (not recorded which). These receptors all stem from a male donor with ankylosing spondylitis.

The J gene is TRBJ1-6, the V gene TRBV7-9; D is undetermined. V was pared by 5 bases and J by 8 bases, with 7 bases between. The CDR3 spans 12 residues. CDR1 SEHNR and CDR2 FQNEAQ come from the germline V gene (reference sequence). CDR3 DNA sequence: TGTGCCAGCAGCCGTTCCGATTCACCCCTCCACTTT. Translated: CASSRSDSPLHF.

Only a few counts were recorded for this clonotype. This sequence joins TRBV18 and TRBJ2-1; D may match TRBD1 or TRBD2 (5 bases each). The V end was cut by 2 bases, the J end by 4 bases, with 18 bases between. The germline V gene has CDR1 KGHSH and CDR2 LQKENI. The CDR3 is 17 residues long. Here the CDR3 reads CASSPEGRTTPYNEQFF. CDR3 DNA: TGTGCCAGCTCACCAGAGGGACGGACAACGCCTTACAATGAGCAGTTCTTC. Full variable domain (rest looked up from reference TRBV18 and TRBJ2-1): NAGVMQNPRHLVRRRGQEARLRCSPMKGHSHVYWYRQLPEEGLKFMVYLQKENIIDESGMPKERFSAEFPKEGPSILRIQQVVRGDSAAYFCASSPEGRTTPYNEQFFGPGTRLTVL.

Only a few counts were recorded for this clonotype. This chain connects TRBV5-1 to TRBJ1-1, with a possible D match to TRBD1 (5 bases). Germline CDR1 is SGHRS and CDR2 is YFSETQ. This CDR3 has 15 residues. The V and J ends lost 5 bases and 3 bases respectively, with 17 bases between them. CDR3: CASRKVQGFDTEAFF. In DNA form, the CDR3 reads TGCGCCAGCAGAAAGGTGCAGGGTTTTGACACTGAAGCTTTCTTT.

This clonotype was observed a few times. The CDR3 protein is CSARDGWDREKSPEAFF. The CDR3 bases are TGCAGTGCTAGAGATGGCTGGGACAGGGAGAAAAGTCCTGAAGCTTTCTTT. The chain joins TRBV20-1 to TRBJ1-1, with 9 bases aligning to TRBD1. Germline V CDR1 and CDR2: DFQATT, SNEGSKA (reference sequence). J was trimmed by 6 bases and V by 0 bases; bases with no gene match: 14. This CDR3 comprises 17 residues.

This clonotype was seen a few times. In DNA form, the CDR3 reads TGCGCCAGCAGCTTGGTTGTCCAGGGTTCCTACAATGAGCAGTTCTTC. This encodes CASSLVVQGSYNEQFF. The genes are TRBV5-1 and TRBJ2-1; tentative D call: TRBD1 (5 bases). Trimming pared 0 bases from V and 1 base from J, leaving 11 bases between. The CDR3 runs 16 residues. CDR1 is SGHRS and CDR2 is YFSETQ in the germline V gene. Based on the CDR3 plus reference TRBV5-1 and TRBJ2-1, the full variable domain is KAGVTQTPRYLIKTRGQQVTLSCSPISGHRSVSWYQQTPGQGLQFLFEYFSETQRNKGNFPGRFSGRQFSNSRSEMNVSTLELGDSALYLCASSLVVQGSYNEQFFGPGTRLTVL.

The chain links TRBV11-3 to TRBJ2-7, with D possibly TRBD2 on 5 matching bases. Trimming took off 2 bases at V and 6 bases at J, with 14 bases between the two ends. The V gene's germline CDR1 is SGHNT and CDR2 YENEEA. The length of the CDR3 is 14 residues. In nucleotides, the CDR3 is TGTGCCAGCAGCTTATTTCCGGAGGAGCGCGAGCAGTACTTC. It translates to CASSLFPEEREQYF.

This sequence joins TRBV5-1 and TRBJ2-3, with 7 bases lining up with TRBD1. Per the germline V gene, CDR1 is SGHRS and CDR2 is YFSETQ. The CDR3 is made up of 16 amino acids. V was clipped by 0 bases and J by 0 bases; unmatched bases: 4. The CDR3 sequence is CASSLAGTESTDTQYF. CDR3 DNA sequence: TGCGCCAGCAGCTTGGCCGGGACAGAAAGCACAGATACGCAGTATTTT. The whole variable domain, remainder taken from reference TRBV5-1 and TRBJ2-3, is KAGVTQTPRYLIKTRGQQVTLSCSPISGHRSVSWYQQTPGQGLQFLFEYFSETQRNKGNFPGRFSGRQFSNSRSEMNVSTLELGDSALYLCASSLAGTESTDTQYFGPGTRLTVL.

This clonotype was seen just once. The chain couples TRBV13 to TRBJ2-7, with no clear D. Germline V gene lookup returns CDR1 PRHDT and CDR2 FYEKMQ (reference sequence). V lost 5 bases and J 5 bases, leaving 7 bases between the germline ends. The CDR3 extends over 11 amino acids. In DNA form, the CDR3 reads TGTGCCAGCAGCGGCGCCCACGAGCAGTACTTC. Translated: CASSGAHEQYF. The variable domain in full, completed from reference TRBV13 and TRBJ2-7, reads AAGVIQSPRHLIKEKRETATLKCYPIPRHDTVYWYQQGPGQDPQFLISFYEKMQSDKGSIPDRFSAQQFSDYHSELNMSSLELGDSALYFCASSGAHEQYFGPGTRLTVT.

The V call is TRBV15, the J call TRBJ2-1, with 9 positions matching TRBD2. The CDR3 runs to 16 residues. The V gene's germline CDR1 is LNHNV and CDR2 YYDKDF (reference sequence). V lost 1 base, J lost 7 bases, and 8 bases stayed unmatched. The CDR3 DNA reads TGTGCCACCAGCAGAGGGTGGCGGGGGGGCGAGAATGAGCAGTTCTTC. Translation gives CATSRGWRGGENEQFF.